This T cell receptor beta chain was captured by sequencing in a study of PD-1 blockade in classical Hodgkin lymphoma (dated by TCRdb to 2019 to 2021). Study-level background: Nivolumab dosing was 3 mg/kg intravenously every 2 weeks, continuing until either disease progression or unacceptable toxicity. A peripheral blood immune signature of response to PD-1 blockade in classical Hodgkin lymphoma was defined using TCR beta sequencing and CyTOF.

Results the study describes overall, beyond this receptor: The study was limited to a single clinical trial cohort, and causes of repertoire differences, possibly disease activity or prior therapy, remained undefined. CD4+ but not CD8+ TCR diversity rose significantly by C4D1 (p=0.0027 vs p=0.16), most apparent in complete responders (p=0.02). Lower diversity was seen in patients whose nivolumab began less than 1 year after ASCT, and these patients were left out of later analyses so that immune reconstitution would not confound the results. Baseline diversity similar to that of newly diagnosed patients was observed in trial patients achieving complete response, whereas significantly lower diversity was observed in partial responders and progressors. Baseline TCR diversity was reported to be lower in newly diagnosed patients than in healthy donors, and even lower in relapsed/refractory patients.

The Qiagen DNeasy kit was used to extract genomic DNA both from unsorted PBMCs and from the negatively selected CD4+ and CD8+ fractions. TCR beta CDR3 regions were subjected to amplification by immunoSEQ multiplex PCR with primers that anneal to V and J segments. Amplification bias was minimized using a synthetic immune receptor repertoire, and residual bias was removed computationally after sequencing. The paper's data handling went like this. Custom Python scripts were used to quantify repertoire diversity as the Shannon entropy index. Unsorted, CD4+ and CD8+ repertoires were analyzed separately, except for combined analyses in which CD4+ and CD8+ sequences were merged in silico. Clonal expansion was defined as a frequency increase of at least 2-fold after treatment compared with C1D1, and clones undetected at baseline were assigned a pseudocount of 0.5. Clones with 0 or 1 copy at C1D1 were defined as singleton clones, while clones with 2 or more copies were defined as non-singleton clones. By matching protein sequences in sorted samples from the same patient, clones expanded in unsorted samples were annotated as CD4+, CD8+ or unknown. Diversity changes from C1D1 to C4D1 were tested in paired samples using Wilcoxon tests. TCRdb mirrors the immuneACCESS table, restricted to in-frame sequences. Some clones are absent from its copies; in checked studies, under half trace to an unresolved V gene, and the reason for the others is unknown. V and J calls and clone size are as listed in that table; D and trimming were resolved from the DNA. This sample holds roughly 18,000 clones; approximately 70% were observed only once. Roughly 2.6% of the sample rests with the top ten.

This clone has just a few counts. Its target antigen remains unknown. No much larger clone is present one base from it, and per-base qualities are unavailable. From its cysteine to its phenylalanine, the CDR3 spans 14 amino acids. The sequence is cut down to CDR3 DNA, 42 bases in frame from base 1. V is pared back by 0 bases and J by 6 bases, with 12 bases lying between the germline termini. From the germline V gene, CDR1 is SGDLS and CDR2 is YYNGEE. Taken with the paper, the label for time point translates to: cycle 4 day 1 (C4D1), after around six weeks of nivolumab. All trial patients had relapsed after autologous stem cell transplantation, with cohorts A, B and C differing in prior brentuximab vedotin exposure. Magnetic negative selection with a Miltenyi CD4+ T cell isolation kit was used to purify CD4+ T cells from thawed PBMCs. A total of over 55 patients with relapsed/refractory classical Hodgkin lymphoma made up the trial cohort, and each patient's best overall response was complete response, partial response or progressive disease. Single-agent nivolumab was administered to trial patients in the multi-cohort phase II CheckMate 205 trial. Best overall response was determined by an independent review committee according to the 2007 International Working Group response criteria. Trial PBMCs were obtained immediately prior to nivolumab initiation (C1D1) and on therapy at cycle 2 day 1 and cycle 4 day 1. Peripheral blood was collected in 8 mL Vacutainer Cell Preparation Tubes, from which PBMCs were isolated by centrifugation and then cryopreserved. Purified CD4+ and CD8+ fractions were generated only in cases for which an additional PBMC sample was available. On LS columns in a quadroMACS separator, the magnetically labelled cells were depleted, and the flow-through was collected as the purified fraction.

The receptor was derived from a human donor with classical Hodgkin lymphoma. The material sequenced was CD4+ T cells from blood, taken before the fourth cycle of nivolumab. The chain is assembled from TRBV9 and TRBJ1-2; the D gene cannot be named for sure. The DNA sequence is as follows: TGTGCCAGCAGCGTAGGGGTCGGGCTAGATGGCTACACCTTC. It is translated as CASSVGVGLDGYTF.